These 31 T cell receptor beta chains were all obtained from the same sample, sequenced in a study of blood T cells in healthy people across ages. A second PCR of 7 to 11 cycles used a sample-barcoded 5' primer and a J-beta primer mix. MiXCR, applied by TCRdb to the 5' RACE reads, yields one record per CDR3 protein. Of some 800,000 distinct CDR3 sequences in the sample, approximately 48% were seen once. Input material: blood. The receptors were gathered from a man between 60 and 75 years old in good health.

The J gene is TRBJ2-3, the V gene TRBV6-1; D not certain. CDR1 is MNHNS, CDR2 SASEGT, per germline. The CDR3 is made up of 14 amino acids. Trimming took 3 bases from V and 7 from J, leaving 14 bases between them. CDR3 in DNA: TGTGCCAGCAGTGAGTCGTCAGTCCAGAATACGCAGTATTTT. Amino acid sequence: CASSESSVQNTQYF.

V is TRBV27 and J is TRBJ2-7; 10 bases align to TRBD1. CDR3 size: 16 residues. V shed 6 bases and J 0 bases; nucleotides not matched to a gene: 8. Germline V gene sequence: CDR1 MNHEY, CDR2 SMNVEV (reference sequence). Here the CDR3 reads CASSITGTGASYEQYF. The DNA for the CDR3 is TGTGCCAGCAGCATTACCGGGACAGGGGCCTCCTACGAGCAGTACTTC.

The chain employs TRBV7-2 and TRBJ2-3; D gene ambiguous. Trimming took off 5 bases at V and 5 bases at J, with 20 bases between the two ends. The CDR3 runs 16 residues. Germline CDR1 and CDR2: SGHTA and FQGNSA. CDR3 protein: CASSPPRTLLGDTQYF. CDR3 nucleotides: TGTGCCAGCAGCCCCCCAAGGACCCTCCTAGGAGATACGCAGTATTTT.

The chain couples TRBV9 to TRBJ2-5, with 11 bases identical to TRBD2. Germline CDR1 reads SGDLS; CDR2 reads YYNGEE. The length of the CDR3 is 16 residues. The V gene end was trimmed by 3 bases and the J gene end by 11 bases; junction bases not matched to a gene: 15. CDR3 in amino acids: CASSEGTSGAYNKQYF. CDR3 nucleotide sequence: TGTGCCAGCAGCGAAGGGACTAGCGGAGCATACAATAAGCAGTACTTC.

The chain employs TRBV12-5 and TRBJ2-5; D unclear. There are 14 residues in the CDR3. The V end was cut by 1 base, the J end by 2 bases, with 8 bases between. From germline, CDR1 is LGHNT and CDR2 FRNRAP. The CDR3: CASGLGGKQETQYF. In DNA, the CDR3 is TGTGCTAGTGGTTTGGGCGGAAAACAAGAGACCCAGTACTTC.

This clonotype was seen more than once but under ten times. J is TRBJ2-5 and V is TRBV11-2, with D unresolved. The germline V gene has CDR1 SGHAT and CDR2 FQNNGV. The CDR3 is 14 residues long. V lost 0 bases and J 7 bases, leaving 12 bases between the germline ends. The CDR3, as DNA: TGTGCCAGCAGCTTAGATCCTCCGTTAGGGACCCAGTACTTC. Residues: CASSLDPPLGTQYF.

The chain uses TRBV12-3 or TRBV12-4 and TRBJ2-7; TRBD2 matches at 9 bases. The J call may not be correct, given that the DNA end is closer to TRBJ2-5. CDR3 size: 16 residues. The CDR3 reads CASSLNGGGAGKTQYF. Here the CDR3 DNA reads TGTGCCAGCAGTTTAAATGGCGGGGGGGCCGGGAAGACCCAGTACTTC.

The V gene is TRBV7-2, the J gene TRBJ2-3, with a possible D match to TRBD2 (6 bases). Germline V lookup: CDR1 SGHTA, CDR2 FQGNSA. The CDR3 has 15 residues. V lost 1 base to trimming and J lost 2 bases, with 10 bases between them. CDR3 nucleotide sequence: TGTGCCAGCAGCTTAGGCAGCGGGCACACAGATACGCAGTATTTT. It translates to CASSLGSGHTDTQYF.

This clonotype was found a few times. The rearrangement uses TRBV15 and TRBJ2-7; D call uncertain. Trimming shortened V by 3 bases and J by 2 bases, and 8 bases separated the two germline ends. Germline V gene data show CDR1 as LNHNV and CDR2 as YYDKDF (reference sequence). This CDR3 is 13 amino acids long. CDR3 residues: CATSRDATYEQYF. Written as DNA, the CDR3 is TGTGCCACCAGCAGGGACGCGACCTACGAGCAGTACTTC.

This clonotype was found a few times. The V and J genes are TRBV7-2 and TRBJ2-1; 11 bases line up with TRBD2. The junction had 5 bases not matched to a gene; V was cut back by 5 bases and J by 2 bases. The CDR3 contains 16 residues. Looked up from germline, CDR1 is SGHTA and CDR2 is FQGNSA. CDR3 protein: CASSITSGGTYNEQFF. CDR3 DNA: TGTGCCAGCAGCATAACTAGCGGGGGTACCTACAATGAGCAGTTCTTC.

This clonotype turned up a few times. Germline is not matched at one junction end, which may reflect a read error. This chain links TRBV28 with TRBJ2-1; TRBD1 or TRBD2 may be the D gene (7 bases each). The V gene's germline CDR1 is MDHEN and CDR2 SYDVKM. CDR3 length equals 14 residues. The DNA of the CDR3 is TGTGCCAGCAGTTTGCAGGGGGGGGACAACGAGCAGTTCTTC. It specifies CASSLQGGDNEQFF.

The chain combines TRBV20-1 with TRBJ1-1, with D possibly matching TRBD1 (5 bases). With 6 bases removed from V and 6 bases from J, the gap between germline ends came to 14 bases. Looked up from germline, CDR1 is DFQATT and CDR2 is SNEGSKA (reference sequence). The CDR3 runs to 12 residues. The CDR3 region is CSAPGPVAEAFF. DNA of the CDR3: TGCAGTGCCCCGGGACCTGTGGCTGAAGCTTTCTTT.

This clonotype came up once. The chain carries TRBV6-4 and TRBJ2-1; 9 nucleotides align to TRBD2. Looked up from germline, CDR1 is MRHNA and CDR2 is SNTAGT. The CDR3 sequence is 15 residues long. Trimming at V came to 3 bases and at J to 5 bases, leaving 5 bases not matched to a gene. CDR3 residues: CASSDLAGSDNEQFF. CDR3 sequence (DNA): TGTGCCAGCAGTGATCTAGCGGGGTCAGACAATGAGCAGTTCTTC.

The chain combines TRBV20-1 with TRBJ2-1, with D tentatively TRBD1 (6 bases). From germline, CDR1 is DFQATT and CDR2 SNEGSKA (reference sequence). The CDR3 covers 13 residues. V lost 3 bases to trimming and J lost 7 bases, with 13 bases between them. CDR3 sequence (DNA): TGCAGTGCTAGGGAGGACAGCCTAAATGAGCAGTTCTTC. Protein sequence: CSAREDSLNEQFF.

This clonotype has just a few counts. This sequence joins TRBV29-1 and TRBJ2-5; 8 nucleotides match TRBD1. J was trimmed by 5 bases and V by 4 bases; bases with no gene match: 6. Looked up from germline, CDR1 is SQVTM and CDR2 is ANQGSEA. CDR3 length: 13 amino acids. The CDR3 coding sequence is TGCAGCGTTGGGACAGGGTCCGTTGAGACCCAGTACTTC. This encodes CSVGTGSVETQYF.

With respect to this clonotype: This may arise from a read error, as a much more abundant clone is one base away. The chain combines TRBV7-9 with TRBJ2-7; the D is unclear. The CDR3 totals 18 residues. Trimming removed 1 base from V and 0 bases from J, with 19 bases in between. Germline CDR1 is SEHNR and CDR2 is FQNEAQ (reference sequence). As DNA, the CDR3 is TGTGCCAGCAGCTTAGATTTCGTTGCAGGATCATCCTCCTACGAGCAGTACTTC. It is translated as CASSLDFVAGSSSYEQYF.

This chain links TRBV4-3 with TRBJ2-1, with D perhaps matching TRBD2 (5 bases). The J call may be faulty, since TRBJ2-7 better matches the DNA end. The CDR3 extends over 15 amino acids. Looked up from germline, CDR1 is LGHNA and CDR2 is YSLEER. CDR3 DNA: TGCGCCAGCAGCGGAGGCACGAGCTCCTACAATGAGCAGTACTTC. Translation gives CASSGGTSSYNEQYF.

This chain uses TRBV4-1 with TRBJ1-5; TRBD1 matches at 9 bases. The CDR3 spans 18 residues. Germline lookup yields CDR1 MGHRA and CDR2 YSYEKL. Losses at the gene ends were 0 bases for V and 3 bases for J; bases not matched to a gene: 9. DNA of the CDR3: TGCGCCAGCAGCCAAGAAGTGACAGGGGGAAACCTCAATCAGCCCCAGCATTTT. Its translation is CASSQEVTGGNLNQPQHF.

This clonotype was seen a handful of times. The chain uses TRBV30 and TRBJ2-4; tentatively, D is TRBD2 (5 bases). The V end was cut by 1 base, the J end by 0 bases, with 7 bases between. The CDR3 loop spans 14 amino acids. Looked up from germline, CDR1 is GTSNPN and CDR2 is SVGIG (reference sequence). For the CDR3, the DNA is TGTGCCTGGAGTGACGGGATAGCCAAAAACATTCAGTACTTC. Translating it yields CAWSDGIAKNIQYF.

CDR3 coding DNA: TGTGCCATCAGCGCTGACGGCTATGGCTACACCTTC. Translation: CAISADGYGYTF. V is TRBV10-3 and J is TRBJ1-2; no firm D call. V was cut by 6 bases and J by 4 bases, with 9 bases left in between. The CDR3 totals 12 residues. Germline V gene sequence: CDR1 ENHRY, CDR2 SYGVKD.

This chain joins TRBV11-2 and TRBJ2-4; D remains unclear. The better agreement between TRBJ2-7 and the DNA end casts doubt on the J call. Germline values: CDR1 SGHAT, CDR2 FQNNGV. The CDR3 totals 13 residues. CDR3 DNA: TGTGCCAGCAGCTTAATCATGGGCAGCGAGCAGTACTTC. This translates into CASSLIMGSEQYF.

The chain is built from TRBV7-7 and TRBJ2-1; no firm D call. Between the trimmed V and J ends, which lost 10 bases and 7 bases, there was a span of 14 bases. The length of the CDR3 is 12 residues. Germline lookup yields CDR1 SSHAT and CDR2 FNYEAQ (reference sequence). The CDR3 region has the DNA TGTGCCACCATCGGACCCAAGAATGAGCAGTTCTTC. Translation gives CATIGPKNEQFF.

This clonotype appeared a few times. This rearrangement joins TRBV29-1 to TRBJ2-1, with 11 bases matching TRBD1. The CDR3 has 14 residues. The V gene end was trimmed by 6 bases and the J gene end by 3 bases; junction bases not matched to a gene: 4. Germline V gives CDR1 SQVTM, CDR2 ANQGSEA. The CDR3 sequence: CSVIGTGGYNEQFF. The DNA of the CDR3 is TGCAGCGTGATCGGGACAGGGGGCTACAATGAGCAGTTCTTC.

V gene TRBV20-1 combines with J gene TRBJ2-3; TRBD2 matches at 7 bases. The CDR3 runs to 16 residues. Germline CDR1 reads DFQATT; CDR2 reads SNEGSKA (reference sequence). The CDR3 DNA sequence: TGCAACAACAAGGATTCGGGGAGGGTTAGCACAGATACGCAGTATTTT. It specifies CNNKDSGRVSTDTQYF.

The V call is TRBV4-3, the J call TRBJ2-3; D is uncertain. Germline CDR1 and CDR2: LGHNA and YSLEER. Trimming shortened V by 0 bases and J by 10 bases, and 17 bases separated the two germline ends. The CDR3 consists of 15 residues. Here the CDR3 DNA reads TGCGCCAGCAGCCAAGATTCCAACGGCCCTTCTCCGCAGTATTTT. Translation: CASSQDSNGPSPQYF.

The chain combines TRBV7-2 with TRBJ2-7, with unresolved D. The CDR3 consists of 13 residues. Per germline, CDR1 SGHTA and CDR2 FQGNSA. V was clipped by 8 bases and J by 7 bases, with 18 bases between them. CDR3 in amino acids: CASGPFVRNEQYF. The CDR3 DNA reads TGTGCCAGCGGGCCCTTTGTTAGGAATGAGCAGTACTTC.

The rearrangement joins TRBV5-5 to TRBJ2-7; D gene ambiguous. The CDR3 runs 12 residues. CDR1 and CDR2 (germline): SGHKS, YYEKEE (reference sequence). Trimming shortened V by 0 bases and J by 7 bases, and 8 bases separated the two germline ends. CDR3 in DNA: TGTGCCAGCAGCTTGGATGTGAGGGAGCAGTACTTC. Protein sequence: CASSLDVREQYF.

The sample holds a few counts of this clonotype. This chain connects TRBV20-1 to TRBJ2-7; TRBD2 agrees at 11 bases. This CDR3 comprises 16 residues. Germline V gene lookup returns CDR1 DFQATT and CDR2 SNEGSKA (reference sequence). Trimming took 1 base from V and 5 from J; bases not matched to a gene: 10. The DNA for the CDR3 is TGCAGTGCTAGAGTAGGTGATATGGGACTAGCGGACGAGCAGTACTTC. As protein: CSARVGDMGLADEQYF.

This clonotype was detected many times. This chain connects TRBV20-1 to TRBJ2-5, with TRBD2 as a possible D gene (6 bases). CDR1 is DFQATT, CDR2 SNEGSKA, per germline (reference sequence). Trimming shortened V by 3 bases and J by 2 bases, and 13 bases separated the two germline ends. The CDR3 sequence is 14 residues long. CDR3 in amino acids: CSASGGTIQETQYF. The CDR3 DNA follows: TGCAGTGCTAGCGGGGGTACCATTCAAGAGACCCAGTACTTC.

On this clonotype: The junction departs from germline at one end; a sequencing error may be responsible. The rearrangement uses TRBV6-2 or TRBV6-3 and TRBJ2-4, with TRBD1 matching 8 bases. The DNA end is more similar to TRBJ2-7, so the J call may be wrong. The CDR3 runs to 15 residues. CDR1 MNHEY and CDR2 SVGEGT come from the germline V gene. CDR3 protein: CACSSGQDRSYEQYF. CDR3 nucleotide sequence: TGTGCCTGCAGTTCGGGACAGGACCGCTCCTACGAGCAGTACTTC.

The chain recombines TRBV20-1 with TRBJ2-1; tentatively, D is TRBD1 or TRBD2 (5 bases each). Between the trimmed V and J ends, which lost 1 base and 5 bases, there was a span of 12 bases. This CDR3 has 14 amino acids. Germline assignment: CDR1 DFQATT and CDR2 SNEGSKA (reference sequence). CDR3 DNA sequence: TGCAGTGCTAGAGCTAACGGGGCTCACAATGAGCAGTTCTTC. This translates into CSARANGAHNEQFF.